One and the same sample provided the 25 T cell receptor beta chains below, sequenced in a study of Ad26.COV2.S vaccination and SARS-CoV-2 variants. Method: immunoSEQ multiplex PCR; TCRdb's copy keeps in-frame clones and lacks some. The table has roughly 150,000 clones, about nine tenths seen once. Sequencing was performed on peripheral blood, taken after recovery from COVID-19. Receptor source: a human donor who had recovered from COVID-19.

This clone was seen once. The CDR3 DNA is TGTGCCATCAGTGAGTCCAAAGGCTCCAGGGTCTTCCATGGCTACACCTTC. Translating gives CAISESKGSRVFHGYTF. The chain is built from TRBV10-3 and TRBJ1-2; D is perhaps TRBD1 (5 bases). In germline, CDR1 is ENHRY, CDR2 SYGVKD. Trimming cost V 0 bases and J 6 bases, with 20 bases left between them. This CDR3 contains 17 residues.

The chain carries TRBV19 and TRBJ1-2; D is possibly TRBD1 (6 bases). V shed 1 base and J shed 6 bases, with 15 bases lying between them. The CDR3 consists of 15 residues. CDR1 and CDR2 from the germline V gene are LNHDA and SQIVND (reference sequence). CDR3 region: CASSIGYREADGYTF. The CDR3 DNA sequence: TGTGCCAGTAGTATAGGGTACAGGGAAGCGGATGGCTACACCTTC.

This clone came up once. The CDR3 DNA is TGTGCCAGCAGCTTAGAGGTGGAGGGCAGCTTCCAGCATTTT. Translation: CASSLEVEGSFQHF. The J gene is TRBJ1-5, the V gene TRBV7-9; D uncertain. This CDR3 is 14 amino acids long. CDR1 and CDR2 from the germline V gene are SEHNR and FQNEAQ (reference sequence). V lost 1 base and J 12 bases, leaving 16 bases between the germline ends.

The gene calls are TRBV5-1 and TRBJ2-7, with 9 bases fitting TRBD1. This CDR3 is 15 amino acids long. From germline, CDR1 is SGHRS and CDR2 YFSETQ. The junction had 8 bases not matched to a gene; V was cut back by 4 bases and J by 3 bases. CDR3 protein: CASSAWRQGVYEQYF. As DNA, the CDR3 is TGCGCCAGCAGCGCCTGGCGACAGGGGGTCTACGAGCAGTACTTC.

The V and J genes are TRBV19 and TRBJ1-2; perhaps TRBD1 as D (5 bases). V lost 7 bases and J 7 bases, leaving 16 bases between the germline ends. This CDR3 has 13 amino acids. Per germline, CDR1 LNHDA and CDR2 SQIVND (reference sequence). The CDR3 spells CASIQGGALGYTF. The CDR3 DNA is TGTGCCAGTATCCAGGGAGGGGCGCTTGGCTACACCTTC.

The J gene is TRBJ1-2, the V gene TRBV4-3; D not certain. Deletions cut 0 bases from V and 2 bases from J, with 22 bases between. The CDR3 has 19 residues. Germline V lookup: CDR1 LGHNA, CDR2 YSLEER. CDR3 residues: CASSQDRTVLRPRNYGYTF. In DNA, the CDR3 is TGCGCCAGCAGCCAAGATCGAACAGTCCTGCGGCCGAGAAACTATGGCTACACCTTC.

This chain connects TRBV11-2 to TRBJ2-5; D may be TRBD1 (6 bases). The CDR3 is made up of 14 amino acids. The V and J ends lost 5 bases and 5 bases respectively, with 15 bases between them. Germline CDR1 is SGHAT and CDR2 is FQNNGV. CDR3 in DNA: TGTGCCAGCAGCCAACCTCACAGGGAGGAGACCCAGTACTTC. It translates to CASSQPHREETQYF.

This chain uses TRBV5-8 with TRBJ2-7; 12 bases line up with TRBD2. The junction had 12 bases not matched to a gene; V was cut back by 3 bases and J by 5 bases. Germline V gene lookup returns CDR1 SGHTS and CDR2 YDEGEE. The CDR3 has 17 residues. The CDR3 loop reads CASSSRWLAGGLHEQYF. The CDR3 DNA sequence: TGTGCCAGCAGCTCGCGTTGGCTAGCGGGGGGGCTCCACGAGCAGTACTTC.

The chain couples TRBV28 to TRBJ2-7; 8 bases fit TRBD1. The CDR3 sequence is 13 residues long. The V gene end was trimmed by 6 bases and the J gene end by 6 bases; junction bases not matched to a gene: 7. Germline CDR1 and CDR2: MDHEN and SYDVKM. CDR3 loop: CASSLTGVGEQYF. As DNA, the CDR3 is TGTGCCAGCAGCCTGACAGGGGTGGGCGAGCAGTACTTC. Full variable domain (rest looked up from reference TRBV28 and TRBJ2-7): DVKVTQSSRYLVKRTGEKVFLECVQDMDHENMFWYRQDPGLGLRLIYFSYDVKMKEKGDIPEGYSVSREKKERFSLILESASTNQTSMYLCASSLTGVGEQYFGPGTRLTVT.

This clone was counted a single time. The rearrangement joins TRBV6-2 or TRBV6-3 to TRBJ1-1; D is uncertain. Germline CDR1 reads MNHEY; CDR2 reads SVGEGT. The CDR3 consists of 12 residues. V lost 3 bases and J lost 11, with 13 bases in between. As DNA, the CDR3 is TGTGCCAGCAGTTATAGTCTTCGAGCGGCTTTCTTT. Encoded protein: CASSYSLRAAFF.

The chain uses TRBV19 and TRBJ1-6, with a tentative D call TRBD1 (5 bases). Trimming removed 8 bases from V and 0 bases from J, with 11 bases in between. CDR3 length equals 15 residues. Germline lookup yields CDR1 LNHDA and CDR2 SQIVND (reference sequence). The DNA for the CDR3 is TGTGCCAGTTCGGACATTATCTCCTATAATTCACCCCTCCACTTT. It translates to CASSDIISYNSPLHF.

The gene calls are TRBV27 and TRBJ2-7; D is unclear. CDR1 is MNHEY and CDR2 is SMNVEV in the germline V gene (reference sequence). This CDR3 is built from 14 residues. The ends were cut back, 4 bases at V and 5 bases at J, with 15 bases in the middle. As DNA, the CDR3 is TGTGCCAGCAGTTCAAGAGGATTCAGCCACGAGCAGTACTTC. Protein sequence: CASSSRGFSHEQYF.

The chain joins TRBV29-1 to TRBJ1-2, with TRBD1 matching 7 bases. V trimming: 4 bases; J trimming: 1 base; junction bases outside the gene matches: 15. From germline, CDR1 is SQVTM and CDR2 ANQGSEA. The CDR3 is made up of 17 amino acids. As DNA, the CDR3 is TGCAGCGTTGGGGGCACGATCGACAGGGAGGGTAACTATGGCTACACCTTC. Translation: CSVGGTIDREGNYGYTF.

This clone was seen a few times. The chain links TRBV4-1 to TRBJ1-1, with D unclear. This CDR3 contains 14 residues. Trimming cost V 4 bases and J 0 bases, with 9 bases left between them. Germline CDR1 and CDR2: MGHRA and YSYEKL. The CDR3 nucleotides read TGCGCCAGCAGCCCGTTGGAGATGAACACTGAAGCTTTCTTT. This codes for CASSPLEMNTEAFF.

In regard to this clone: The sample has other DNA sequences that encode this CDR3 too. CDR3 in amino acids: CASSLGVTYEQYF. The CDR3 DNA reads as TGTGCCAGCAGCTTAGGGGTAACCTACGAGCAGTACTTC. This chain links TRBV7-9 with TRBJ2-7, with D unresolved. Germline values: CDR1 SEHNR, CDR2 FQNEAQ (reference sequence). The V and J ends lost 1 base and 2 bases respectively, with 6 bases between them. CDR3 size: 13 residues. Variable domain in full (rest from reference TRBV7-9 and TRBJ2-7): DTGVSQNPRHKITKRGQNVTFRCDPISEHNRLYWYRQTLGQGPEFLTYFQNEAQLEKSRLLSDRFSAERPKGSFSTLEIQRTEQGDSAMYLCASSLGVTYEQYFGPGTRLTVT.

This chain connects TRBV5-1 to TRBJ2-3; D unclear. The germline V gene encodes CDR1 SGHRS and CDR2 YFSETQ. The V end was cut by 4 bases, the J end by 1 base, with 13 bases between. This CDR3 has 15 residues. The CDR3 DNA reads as TGCGCCAGCAGCCCCCTTTTAAGGGGCACAGATACGCAGTATTTT. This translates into CASSPLLRGTDTQYF.

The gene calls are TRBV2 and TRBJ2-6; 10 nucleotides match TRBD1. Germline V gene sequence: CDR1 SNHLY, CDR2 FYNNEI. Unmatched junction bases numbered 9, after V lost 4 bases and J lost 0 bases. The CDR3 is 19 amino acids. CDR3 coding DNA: TGTGCCAGCAGTGGACAGGGGGCGAGTCGACACTCTGGGGCCAACGTCCTGACTTTC. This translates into CASSGQGASRHSGANVLTF.

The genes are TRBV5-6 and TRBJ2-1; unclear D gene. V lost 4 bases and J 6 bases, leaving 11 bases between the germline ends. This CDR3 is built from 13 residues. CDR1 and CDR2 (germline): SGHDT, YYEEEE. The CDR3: CASSDNPGNEQFF. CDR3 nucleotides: TGTGCCAGCAGCGACAACCCAGGCAATGAGCAGTTCTTC.

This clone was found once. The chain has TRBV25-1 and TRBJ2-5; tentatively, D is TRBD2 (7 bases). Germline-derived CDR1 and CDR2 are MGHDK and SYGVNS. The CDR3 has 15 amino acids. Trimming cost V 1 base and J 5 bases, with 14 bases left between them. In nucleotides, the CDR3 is TGTGCCAGCAGTGAATTCGGGCGGGGGCTTGAGACCCAGTACTTC. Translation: CASSEFGRGLETQYF.

CDR3 region: CASSMITGGQFF. The CDR3 DNA reads as TGTGCCAGTAGTATGATAACAGGGGGGCAGTTCTTC. This chain connects TRBV19 to TRBJ2-1, with 8 bases that match TRBD1. The CDR3 length is 12 residues. Germline trimming cut 3 bases from V and 12 bases from J; bases unmatched to any gene: 4. Germline assignment: CDR1 LNHDA and CDR2 SQIVND (reference sequence).

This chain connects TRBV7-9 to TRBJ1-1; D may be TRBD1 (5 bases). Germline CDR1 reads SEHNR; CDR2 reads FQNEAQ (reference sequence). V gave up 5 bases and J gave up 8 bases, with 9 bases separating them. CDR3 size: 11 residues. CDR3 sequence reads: CASSPQEEAFF. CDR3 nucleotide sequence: TGTGCCAGCAGCCCACAGGAAGAAGCTTTCTTT.

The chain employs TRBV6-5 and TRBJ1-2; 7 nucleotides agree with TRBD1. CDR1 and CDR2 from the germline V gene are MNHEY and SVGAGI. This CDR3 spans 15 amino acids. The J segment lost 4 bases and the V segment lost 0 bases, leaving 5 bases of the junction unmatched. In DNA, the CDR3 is TGTGCCAGCAGTTACTCGGAGGGGGCGGCCTATGGCTACACCTTC. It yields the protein CASSYSEGAAYGYTF.

The CDR3 spells CAWSVLGGSDTQYF. In nucleotides, the CDR3 is TGTGCCTGGAGTGTACTGGGGGGCTCAGATACGCAGTATTTT. V usage is TRBV30 and J usage is TRBJ2-3; the D gene could be TRBD1 or TRBD2 (6 bases each). Germline lookup yields CDR1 GTSNPN and CDR2 SVGIG (reference sequence). This CDR3 spans 14 amino acids. V gave up 0 bases and J gave up 4 bases, with 11 bases separating them.

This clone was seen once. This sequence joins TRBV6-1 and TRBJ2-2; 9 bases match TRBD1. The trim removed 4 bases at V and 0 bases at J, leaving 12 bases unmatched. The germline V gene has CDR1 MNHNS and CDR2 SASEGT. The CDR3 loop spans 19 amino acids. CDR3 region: CASSGAGTGLHPNTGELFF. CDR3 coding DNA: TGTGCCAGCAGTGGGGCCGGGACAGGGCTTCACCCGAACACCGGGGAGCTGTTTTTT.

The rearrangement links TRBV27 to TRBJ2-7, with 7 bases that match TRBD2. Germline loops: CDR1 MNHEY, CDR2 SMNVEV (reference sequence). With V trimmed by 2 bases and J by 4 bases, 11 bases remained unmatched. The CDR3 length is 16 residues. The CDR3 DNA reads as TGTGCCAGCAGTTTACTCTTCGGGGCTAGCGGATACGAGCAGTACTTC. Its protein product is CASSLLFGASGYEQYF.